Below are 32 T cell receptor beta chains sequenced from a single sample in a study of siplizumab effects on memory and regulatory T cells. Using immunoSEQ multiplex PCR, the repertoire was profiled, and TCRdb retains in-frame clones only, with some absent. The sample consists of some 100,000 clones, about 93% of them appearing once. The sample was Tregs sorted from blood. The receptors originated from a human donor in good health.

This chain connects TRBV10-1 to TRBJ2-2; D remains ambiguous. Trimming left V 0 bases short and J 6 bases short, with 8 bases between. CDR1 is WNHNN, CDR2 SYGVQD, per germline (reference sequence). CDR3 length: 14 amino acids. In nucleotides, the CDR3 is TGCGCCAGCAGTGAGTCCAGTGTACCCGGGGAGCTGTTTTTT. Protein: CASSESSVPGELFF.

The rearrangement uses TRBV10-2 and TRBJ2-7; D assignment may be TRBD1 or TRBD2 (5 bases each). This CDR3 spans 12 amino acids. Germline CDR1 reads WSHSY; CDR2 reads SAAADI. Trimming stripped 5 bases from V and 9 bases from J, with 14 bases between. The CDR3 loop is CASSNSGRVQYF. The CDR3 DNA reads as TGCGCCAGCAGTAACTCGGGACGTGTGCAGTACTTC.

CDR3 in amino acids: CASGESWGGNYEQYF. Written as DNA, the CDR3 is TGTGCCAGCGGGGAAAGTTGGGGCGGAAACTACGAGCAGTACTTC. The rearrangement joins TRBV11-2 to TRBJ2-7; possible D gene TRBD1, 5 bases. CDR1 SGHAT and CDR2 FQNNGV come from the germline V gene. CDR3 length: 15 residues. Trimming left V 8 bases short and J 3 bases short, with 20 bases between. Using reference TRBV11-2 and TRBJ2-7 for the parts outside the CDR3, the full variable domain is EAGVAQSPRYKIIEKRQSVAFWCNPISGHATLYWYQQILGQGPKLLIQFQNNGVVDDSQLPKDRFSAERLKGVDSTLKIQPAKLEDSAVYLCASGESWGGNYEQYFGPGTRLTVT.

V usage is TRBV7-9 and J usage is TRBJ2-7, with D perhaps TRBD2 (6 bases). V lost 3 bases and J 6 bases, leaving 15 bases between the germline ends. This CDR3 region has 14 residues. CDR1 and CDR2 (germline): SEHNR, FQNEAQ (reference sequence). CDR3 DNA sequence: TGTGCCAGCAGCTTCGAAGCGGGCCCAATCGAGCAGTACTTC. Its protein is CASSFEAGPIEQYF.

CDR3 nucleotides: TGCGCCAGCAGCCACCCGGGACAGGCCTACAATGAGCAGTTCTTC. Encoded protein: CASSHPGQAYNEQFF. The chain carries TRBV4-1 and TRBJ2-1; 8 bases map to TRBD1. This CDR3 has 15 residues. Germline V CDR1 and CDR2: MGHRA, YSYEKL. Trimming removed 3 bases from V and 2 bases from J; junction bases left unmatched: 3.

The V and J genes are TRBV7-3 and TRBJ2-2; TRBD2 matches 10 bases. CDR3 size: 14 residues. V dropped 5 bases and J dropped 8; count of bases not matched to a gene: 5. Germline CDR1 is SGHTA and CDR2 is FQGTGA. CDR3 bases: TGTGCCAGCAGCCAGCGGGAGGGCCCAGGGGAGCTGTTTTTT. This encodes CASSQREGPGELFF.

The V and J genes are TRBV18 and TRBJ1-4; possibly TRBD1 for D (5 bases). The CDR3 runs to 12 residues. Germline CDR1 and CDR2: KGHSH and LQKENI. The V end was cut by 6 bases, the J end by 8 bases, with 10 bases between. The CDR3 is CASSPRGEKLFF. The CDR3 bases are TGTGCCAGCTCCCCCCGGGGGGAAAAACTGTTTTTT. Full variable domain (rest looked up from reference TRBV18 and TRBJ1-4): NAGVMQNPRHLVRRRGQEARLRCSPMKGHSHVYWYRQLPEEGLKFMVYLQKENIIDESGMPKERFSAEFPKEGPSILRIQQVVRGDSAAYFCASSPRGEKLFFGSGTQLSVL.

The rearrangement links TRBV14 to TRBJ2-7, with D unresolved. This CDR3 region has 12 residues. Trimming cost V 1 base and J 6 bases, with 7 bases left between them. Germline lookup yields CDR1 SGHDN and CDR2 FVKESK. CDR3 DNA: TGTGCCAGCAGCCAAGTTTGGGGCGAGCAGTACTTC. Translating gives CASSQVWGEQYF.

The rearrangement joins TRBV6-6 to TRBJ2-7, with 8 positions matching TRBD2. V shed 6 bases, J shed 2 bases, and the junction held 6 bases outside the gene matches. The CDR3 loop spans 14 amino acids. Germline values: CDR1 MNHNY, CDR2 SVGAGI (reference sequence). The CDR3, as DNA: TGTGCCAGCAGGTCGTCGGGAGGGACCTACGAGCAGTACTTC. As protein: CASRSSGGTYEQYF.

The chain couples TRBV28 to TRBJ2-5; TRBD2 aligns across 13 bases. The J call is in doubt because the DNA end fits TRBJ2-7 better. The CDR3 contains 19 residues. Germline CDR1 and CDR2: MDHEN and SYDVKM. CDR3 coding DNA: TGTGCCAGCACCGAATTCCGAAGGACTAGCGGGAGAAGGTCCTACGAGCAGTACTTC. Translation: CASTEFRRTSGRRSYEQYF.

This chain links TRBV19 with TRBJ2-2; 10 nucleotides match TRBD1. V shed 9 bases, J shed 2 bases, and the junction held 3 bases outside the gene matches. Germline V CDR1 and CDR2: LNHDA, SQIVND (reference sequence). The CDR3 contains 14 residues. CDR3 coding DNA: TGTGCCAGCCGACAGGGGGCCAACACCGGGGAGCTGTTTTTT. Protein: CASRQGANTGELFF.

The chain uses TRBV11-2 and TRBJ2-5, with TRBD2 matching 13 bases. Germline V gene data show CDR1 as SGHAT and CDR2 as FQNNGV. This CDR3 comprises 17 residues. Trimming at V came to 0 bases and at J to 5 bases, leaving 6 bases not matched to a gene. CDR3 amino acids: CASSLELAGGDAETQYF. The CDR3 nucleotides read TGTGCCAGCAGCTTAGAACTAGCGGGAGGGGACGCGGAGACCCAGTACTTC. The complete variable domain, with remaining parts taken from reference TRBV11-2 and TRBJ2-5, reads EAGVAQSPRYKIIEKRQSVAFWCNPISGHATLYWYQQILGQGPKLLIQFQNNGVVDDSQLPKDRFSAERLKGVDSTLKIQPAKLEDSAVYLCASSLELAGGDAETQYFGPGTRLLVL.

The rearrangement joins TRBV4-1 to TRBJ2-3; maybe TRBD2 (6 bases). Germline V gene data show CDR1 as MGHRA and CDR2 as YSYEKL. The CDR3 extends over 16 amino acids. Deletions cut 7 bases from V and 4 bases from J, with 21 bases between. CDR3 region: CASNAGRVLAPDTQYF. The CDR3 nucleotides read TGCGCCAGCAACGCTGGGCGGGTACTAGCCCCAGATACGCAGTATTTT.

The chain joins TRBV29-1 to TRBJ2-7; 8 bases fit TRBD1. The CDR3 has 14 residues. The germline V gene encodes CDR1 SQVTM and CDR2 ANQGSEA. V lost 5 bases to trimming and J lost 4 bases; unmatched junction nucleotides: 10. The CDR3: CSVTDRGISYEQYF. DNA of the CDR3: TGCAGCGTTACCGACAGGGGAATCTCATACGAGCAGTACTTC.

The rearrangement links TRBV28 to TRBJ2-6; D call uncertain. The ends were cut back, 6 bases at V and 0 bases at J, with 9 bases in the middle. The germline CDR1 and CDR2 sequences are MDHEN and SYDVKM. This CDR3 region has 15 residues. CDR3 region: CASRQIGSGANVLTF. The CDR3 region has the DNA TGTGCCAGCAGGCAAATAGGCTCTGGGGCCAACGTCCTGACTTTC.

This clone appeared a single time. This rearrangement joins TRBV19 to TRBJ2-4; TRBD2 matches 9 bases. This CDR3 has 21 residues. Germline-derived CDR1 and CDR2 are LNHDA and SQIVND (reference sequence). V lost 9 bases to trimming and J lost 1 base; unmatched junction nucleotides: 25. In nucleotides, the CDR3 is TGTGCCAGCCGCCTCAACCCACGACTAGCGGTGCCCTCCGGGGCCAAAAACATTCAGTACTTC. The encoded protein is CASRLNPRLAVPSGAKNIQYF.

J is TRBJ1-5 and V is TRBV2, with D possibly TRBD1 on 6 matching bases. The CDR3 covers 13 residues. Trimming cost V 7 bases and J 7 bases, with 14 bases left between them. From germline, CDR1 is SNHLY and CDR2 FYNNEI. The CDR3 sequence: CASTGQPEQPQHF. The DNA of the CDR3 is TGTGCCAGCACAGGACAGCCCGAACAGCCCCAGCATTTT.

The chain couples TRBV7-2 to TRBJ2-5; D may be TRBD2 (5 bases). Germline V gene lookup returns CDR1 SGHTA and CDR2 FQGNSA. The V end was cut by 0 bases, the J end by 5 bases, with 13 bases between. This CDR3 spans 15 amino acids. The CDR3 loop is CASSLALGRGETQYF. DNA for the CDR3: TGTGCCAGCAGCTTAGCCCTAGGGCGAGGGGAGACCCAGTACTTC.

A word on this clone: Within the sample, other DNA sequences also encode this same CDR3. The CDR3 nucleotides are TGTGCCAGCAGCTCGGGACACTATGGCTACACCTTC. Translation: CASSSGHYGYTF. The chain is built from TRBV7-9 and TRBJ1-2, with D perhaps matching TRBD1 (5 bases). Trimming took 4 bases from V and 3 from J, leaving 6 bases between them. Germline-derived CDR1 and CDR2 are SEHNR and FQNEAQ (reference sequence). CDR3 size: 12 residues.

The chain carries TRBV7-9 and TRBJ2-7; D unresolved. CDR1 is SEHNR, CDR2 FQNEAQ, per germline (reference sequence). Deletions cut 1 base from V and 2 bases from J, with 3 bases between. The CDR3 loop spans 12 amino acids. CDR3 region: CASSLEPYEQYF. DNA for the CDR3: TGTGCCAGCAGCTTAGAACCCTACGAGCAGTACTTC. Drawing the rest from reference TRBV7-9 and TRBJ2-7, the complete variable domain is DTGVSQNPRHKITKRGQNVTFRCDPISEHNRLYWYRQTLGQGPEFLTYFQNEAQLEKSRLLSDRFSAERPKGSFSTLEIQRTEQGDSAMYLCASSLEPYEQYFGPGTRLTVT.

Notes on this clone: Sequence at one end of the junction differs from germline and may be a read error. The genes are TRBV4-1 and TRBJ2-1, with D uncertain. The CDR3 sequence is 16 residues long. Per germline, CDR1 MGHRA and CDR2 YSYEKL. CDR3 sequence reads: CASSQSQTNSNNEQFF. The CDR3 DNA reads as TGCGCCAGCAGCCAAAGTCAAACCAACTCCAACAATGAGCAGTTCTTC.

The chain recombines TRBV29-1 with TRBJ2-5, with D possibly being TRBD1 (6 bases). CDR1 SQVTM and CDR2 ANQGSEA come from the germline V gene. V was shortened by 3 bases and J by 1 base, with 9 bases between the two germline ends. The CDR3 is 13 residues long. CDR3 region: CSVDQGFQETQYF. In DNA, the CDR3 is TGCAGCGTTGACCAGGGGTTCCAAGAGACCCAGTACTTC.

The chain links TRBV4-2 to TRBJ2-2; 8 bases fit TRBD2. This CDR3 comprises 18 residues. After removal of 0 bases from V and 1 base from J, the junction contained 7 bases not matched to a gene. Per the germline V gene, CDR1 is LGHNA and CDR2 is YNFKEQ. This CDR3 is CASSQESPTSGNTGELFF. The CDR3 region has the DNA TGTGCCAGCAGCCAAGAGTCCCCTACTAGCGGGAACACCGGGGAGCTGTTTTTT.

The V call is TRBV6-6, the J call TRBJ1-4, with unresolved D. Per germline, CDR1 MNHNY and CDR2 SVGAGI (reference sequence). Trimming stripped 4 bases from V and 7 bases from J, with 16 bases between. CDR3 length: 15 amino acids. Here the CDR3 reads CASSSIDPWGEKLFF. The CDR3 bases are TGTGCCAGCAGTTCTATTGACCCGTGGGGTGAAAAACTGTTTTTT.

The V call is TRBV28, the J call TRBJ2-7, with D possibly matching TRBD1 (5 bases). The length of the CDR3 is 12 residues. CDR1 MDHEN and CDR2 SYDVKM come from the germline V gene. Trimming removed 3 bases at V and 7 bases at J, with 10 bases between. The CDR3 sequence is CASSLSRGEQYF. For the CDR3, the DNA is TGTGCCAGCAGTTTGTCTAGGGGAGAGCAGTACTTC.

The CDR3 DNA sequence: TGTGCCAGCAGTGGGGTATTCGAGGAGCAGTACTTC. It specifies CASSGVFEEQYF. This chain connects TRBV2 to TRBJ2-7; D unresolved. V was cut by 4 bases and J by 7 bases, with 11 bases left in between. The CDR3 consists of 12 residues. Germline V lookup: CDR1 SNHLY, CDR2 FYNNEI.

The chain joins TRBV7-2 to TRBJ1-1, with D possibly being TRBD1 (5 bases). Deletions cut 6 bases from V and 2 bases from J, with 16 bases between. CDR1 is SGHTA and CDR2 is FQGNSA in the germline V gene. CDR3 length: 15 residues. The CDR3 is CASRKTGTVNTEAFF. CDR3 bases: TGTGCCAGCAGAAAAACCGGGACCGTCAACACTGAAGCTTTCTTT.

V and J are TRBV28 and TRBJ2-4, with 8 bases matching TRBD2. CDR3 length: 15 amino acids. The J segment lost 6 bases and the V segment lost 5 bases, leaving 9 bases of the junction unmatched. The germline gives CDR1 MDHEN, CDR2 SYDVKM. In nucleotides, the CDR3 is TGTGCCAGCAGTGGCCACCGGGGGGGAATAAACATTCAGTACTTC. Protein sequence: CASSGHRGGINIQYF.

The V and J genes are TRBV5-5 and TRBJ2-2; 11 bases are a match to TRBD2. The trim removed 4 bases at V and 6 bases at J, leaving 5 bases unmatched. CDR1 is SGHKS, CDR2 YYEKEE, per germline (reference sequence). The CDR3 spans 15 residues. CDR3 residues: CASSRSGRDPGELFF. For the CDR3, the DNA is TGTGCCAGCAGCCGTAGCGGGAGGGACCCCGGGGAGCTGTTTTTT. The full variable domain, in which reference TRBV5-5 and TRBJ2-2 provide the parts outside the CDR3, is DAGVTQSPTHLIKTRGQQVTLRCSPISGHKSVSWYQQVLGQGPQFIFQYYEKEERGRGNFPDRFSARQFPNYSSELNVNALLLGDSALYLCASSRSGRDPGELFFGEGSRLTVL.

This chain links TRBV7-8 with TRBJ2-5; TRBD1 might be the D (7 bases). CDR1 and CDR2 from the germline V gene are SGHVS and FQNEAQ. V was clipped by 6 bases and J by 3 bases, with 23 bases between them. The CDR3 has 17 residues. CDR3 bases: TGTGCCAGCAGTAAGCCCGGGGGTTTAGGGGGCGAAGAGACCCAGTACTTC. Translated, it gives CASSKPGGLGGEETQYF. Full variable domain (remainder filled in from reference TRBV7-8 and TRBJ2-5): GAGVSQSPRYKVAKRGQDVALRCDPISGHVSLFWYQQALGQGPEFLTYFQNEAQLDKSGLPSDRFFAERPEGSVSTLKIQRTQQEDSAVYLCASSKPGGLGGEETQYFGPGTRLLVL.

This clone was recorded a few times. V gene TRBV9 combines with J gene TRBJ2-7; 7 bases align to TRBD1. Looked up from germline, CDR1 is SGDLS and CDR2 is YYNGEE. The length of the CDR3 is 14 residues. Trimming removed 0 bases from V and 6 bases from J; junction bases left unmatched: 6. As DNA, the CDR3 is TGTGCCAGCAGCGTAGCTACGGCAGGGGGCGAGCAGTACTTC. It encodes CASSVATAGGEQYF.

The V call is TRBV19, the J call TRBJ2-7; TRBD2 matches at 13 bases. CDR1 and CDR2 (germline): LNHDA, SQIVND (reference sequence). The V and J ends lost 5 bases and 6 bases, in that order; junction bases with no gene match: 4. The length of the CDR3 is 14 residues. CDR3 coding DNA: TGTGCCAGTAGTCGGGGACTAGCGGGATCCGAGCAGTACTTC. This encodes CASSRGLAGSEQYF.